Each of the 22 T cell receptor beta chains below was sequenced from the same sample in a study of OX40 agonist ivuxolimab in advanced cancers. The protocol was immunoSEQ multiplex PCR, while the TCRdb copy is restricted to in-frame clones and leaves out a portion. The sample holds 60,000 to 85,000 clones; roughly nine tenths are singletons and the top ten take 0.37%. This material consisted of CD4+ or CD8+ T cells sorted from blood, taken in a trial of the OX40 agonist ivuxolimab. The receptors here all came from an adult with an advanced solid tumor such as melanoma, head and neck, liver or kidney cancer.

This clone was found a few times. The V and J genes are TRBV30 and TRBJ1-5; a possible D gene is TRBD1 (6 bases). Germline CDR1 reads GTSNPN; CDR2 reads SVGIG (reference sequence). The CDR3 loop spans 13 amino acids. With 5 bases removed from V and 5 bases from J, the gap between germline ends came to 13 bases. The CDR3 DNA sequence: TGTGCCTGGGCTCCGGGACAAGATCAGCCCCAGCATTTT. Residues: CAWAPGQDQPQHF.

This chain connects TRBV7-9 to TRBJ1-5, with 7 bases lining up with TRBD1. This CDR3 has 15 amino acids. CDR1 is SEHNR and CDR2 is FQNEAQ in the germline V gene (reference sequence). Trimming cost V 5 bases and J 4 bases; bases outside gene matches: 8. As DNA, the CDR3 is TGTGCCAGCAGCCCGGGACAGCTGTTAAATCAGCCCCAGCATTTT. Translating gives CASSPGQLLNQPQHF. Drawing the rest from reference TRBV7-9 and TRBJ1-5, the complete variable domain is DTGVSQNPRHKITKRGQNVTFRCDPISEHNRLYWYRQTLGQGPEFLTYFQNEAQLEKSRLLSDRFSAERPKGSFSTLEIQRTEQGDSAMYLCASSPGQLLNQPQHFGDGTRLSIL.

The gene calls are TRBV7-2 and TRBJ2-1, with a tentative D call TRBD2 (5 bases). Germline loops: CDR1 SGHTA, CDR2 FQGNSA. Deletions cut 5 bases from V and 0 bases from J, with 11 bases between. The CDR3 extends over 15 amino acids. DNA of the CDR3: TGTGCCAGCAGCCCCGGACTGAGCTCCTACAATGAGCAGTTCTTC. It is translated as CASSPGLSSYNEQFF.

This sequence joins TRBV6-5 and TRBJ1-2, with TRBD1 identical over 7 bases. The CDR3 has 14 amino acids. Trimming cost V 7 bases and J 4 bases; bases outside gene matches: 9. Looked up from germline, CDR1 is MNHEY and CDR2 is SVGAGI. CDR3 nucleotide sequence: TGTGCCAGCACAGGGGGACAGCCCGGCTATGGCTACACCTTC. Translation gives CASTGGQPGYGYTF.

The CDR3 spells CASSFPSDSAGTEAFF. The CDR3 DNA is TGTGCCAGCAGTTTCCCCTCCGACTCGGCGGGCACTGAAGCTTTCTTT. The V and J genes are TRBV28 and TRBJ1-1; D is unclear. Germline-derived CDR1 and CDR2 are MDHEN and SYDVKM. This CDR3 contains 16 residues. Trimming left V 3 bases short and J 4 bases short, with 18 bases between.

This clone was observed a handful of times. The CDR3: CASSLTGQSGYGYTF. CDR3 DNA sequence: TGTGCCAGCAGCTTAACCGGACAGTCTGGCTATGGCTACACCTTC. This sequence joins TRBV7-3 and TRBJ1-2, with D possibly matching TRBD1 (6 bases). The CDR3 is 15 residues long. Trimming removed 0 bases from V and 4 bases from J, with 12 bases in between. Germline CDR1 reads SGHTA; CDR2 reads FQGTGA.

This chain joins TRBV2 and TRBJ1-4; 8 bases map to TRBD1. Germline CDR1 reads SNHLY; CDR2 reads FYNNEI. J was trimmed by 7 bases and V by 6 bases; bases with no gene match: 7. The CDR3 length is 14 residues. The CDR3 region has the DNA TGTGCCAGCAGGGCGACAGGGGTACGTGAAAAACTGTTTTTT. This translates into CASRATGVREKLFF.

The chain uses TRBV9 and TRBJ2-3; 8 bases fit TRBD2. The CDR3 is made up of 20 amino acids. The J segment lost 0 bases and the V segment lost 3 bases, leaving 18 bases of the junction unmatched. Germline V CDR1 and CDR2: SGDLS, YYNGEE. In DNA, the CDR3 is TGTGCCAGCAGCGAGCGGGAGCGGGGGCAGCCCTCTCCTAGCACAGATACGCAGTATTTT. Translation gives CASSERERGQPSPSTDTQYF.

The genes are TRBV28 and TRBJ1-1, with D perhaps matching TRBD1 (6 bases). Trimming stripped 3 bases from V and 4 bases from J, with 15 bases between. The length of the CDR3 is 15 residues. CDR1 and CDR2 from the germline V gene are MDHEN and SYDVKM. As DNA, the CDR3 is TGTGCCAGCAGTTTTCCCCCAGGGGAGGTCACTGAAGCTTTCTTT. It translates to CASSFPPGEVTEAFF.

This sequence joins TRBV29-1 and TRBJ1-5, with 7 positions matching TRBD1. The CDR3 is made up of 14 amino acids. CDR1 SQVTM and CDR2 ANQGSEA come from the germline V gene. The V and J ends lost 6 bases and 5 bases, in that order; junction bases with no gene match: 10. The CDR3 region has the DNA TGCAGCGTCGCCAGCCAAGACAGGGATCAGCCCCAGCATTTT. Its translation: CSVASQDRDQPQHF.

The rearrangement joins TRBV5-8 to TRBJ1-6; weak D call: TRBD1 (5 bases). Germline V gene lookup returns CDR1 SGHTS and CDR2 YDEGEE. V lost 6 bases to trimming and J lost 5 bases, with 9 bases between them. This CDR3 is built from 13 residues. The CDR3 bases are TGTGCCAGCAAGACAGTAAATAATTCACCCCTCCACTTT. Amino acid sequence: CASKTVNNSPLHF.

The chain has TRBV6-5 and TRBJ2-7; a possible D gene is TRBD2 (7 bases). V dropped 2 bases and J dropped 2 bases, with 10 bases sitting between them. This CDR3 has 14 amino acids. From germline, CDR1 is MNHEY and CDR2 SVGAGI. The CDR3 DNA follows: TGTGCCAGCAGTTACGCGGGGGCGGCCTACGAGCAGTACTTC. Its translation: CASSYAGAAYEQYF.

The J gene is TRBJ2-5, the V gene TRBV5-1, with no clear D. Trimming removed 0 bases at V and 5 bases at J, with 14 bases between. Germline loops: CDR1 SGHRS, CDR2 YFSETQ. The CDR3 is 15 amino acids. For the CDR3, the DNA is TGCGCCAGCAGCTTGGTGGGGATTCAAGGGGAGACCCAGTACTTC. The encoded protein is CASSLVGIQGETQYF.

The V gene is TRBV5-1, the J gene TRBJ2-7; 8 bases are a match to TRBD1. CDR1 SGHRS and CDR2 YFSETQ come from the germline V gene. This CDR3 is 14 amino acids long. The ends lost 2 bases at V and 3 bases at J; junction bases unmatched: 4. CDR3 amino acids: CASSFSGGGYEQYF. The DNA of the CDR3 is TGCGCCAGCAGCTTCTCAGGGGGCGGCTACGAGCAGTACTTC.

This chain links TRBV29-1 with TRBJ2-1; TRBD2 matches at 15 bases. Germline V gives CDR1 SQVTM, CDR2 ANQGSEA. CDR3 size: 15 residues. V lost 7 bases and J lost 10; bases outside the gene matches: 11. The CDR3 nucleotides read TGCAGCGCGGTCCCGGGACTAGCGGGAGGAGGAGAGCAGTTCTTC. Protein product: CSAVPGLAGGGEQFF.

This chain links TRBV5-8 with TRBJ2-3; 9 bases fit TRBD1. The J segment lost 0 bases and the V segment lost 5 bases, leaving 7 bases of the junction unmatched. This CDR3 has 16 residues. CDR1 is SGHTS, CDR2 YDEGEE, per germline. The CDR3 is CASSDAGTGSTDTQYF. CDR3 nucleotides: TGTGCCAGCAGTGATGCTGGGACAGGGAGCACAGATACGCAGTATTTT. The entire variable domain, with the rest obtained from reference TRBV5-8 and TRBJ2-3, is as follows: EAGVTQSPTHLIKTRGQQATLRCSPISGHTSVYWYQQALGLGLQFLLWYDEGEERNRGNFPPRFSGRQFPNYSSELNVNALELEDSALYLCASSDAGTGSTDTQYFGPGTRLTVL.

This clone was observed a handful of times. The J gene is TRBJ1-1, the V gene TRBV5-1; possible D gene TRBD1, 5 bases. This CDR3 comprises 15 residues. Trimming stripped 0 bases from V and 0 bases from J, with 9 bases between. Germline values: CDR1 SGHRS, CDR2 YFSETQ. CDR3 DNA: TGCGCCAGCAGCTTGGTGGCGGACATGAACACTGAAGCTTTCTTT. Residues: CASSLVADMNTEAFF.

V and J are TRBV6-5 and TRBJ1-1; D perhaps matches TRBD1 (6 bases). The CDR3 totals 12 residues. V was clipped by 6 bases and J by 5 bases, with 10 bases between them. The germline V gene encodes CDR1 MNHEY and CDR2 SVGAGI. CDR3: CASRKQGTEAFF. In DNA form, the CDR3 reads TGTGCCAGCAGAAAACAGGGAACTGAAGCTTTCTTT.

The CDR3 DNA follows: TGTGCCAGCAAGTCGGGACAGGGGGCCTACGAGCAGTACTTC. This encodes CASKSGQGAYEQYF. This chain uses TRBV6-1 with TRBJ2-7; 11 positions agree with TRBD1. Germline CDR1 reads MNHNS; CDR2 reads SASEGT. V shed 7 bases, J shed 2 bases, and the junction held 4 bases outside the gene matches. The CDR3 has 14 amino acids.

This chain joins TRBV6-8 and TRBJ2-2; no clear D. Trimming shortened V by 6 bases and J by 9 bases, and 8 bases separated the two germline ends. There are 11 residues in the CDR3. Germline CDR1 MNHGY, CDR2 SAAAGT. The CDR3 DNA follows: TGTGCCAGCAGATACCCGAGGGAGCTGTTTTTT. Translation gives CASRYPRELFF.

The V gene is TRBV5-1, the J gene TRBJ1-4, with a weak D call TRBD1 (5 bases). Trimming took 5 bases from V and 8 from J, leaving 19 bases between them. CDR1 and CDR2 (germline): SGHRS, YFSETQ. CDR3 length: 15 amino acids. The CDR3 sequence is CASRTGTAGGEKLFF. CDR3 DNA: TGCGCCAGCAGAACCGGGACCGCAGGAGGAGAAAAACTGTTTTTT.

V usage is TRBV28 and J usage is TRBJ1-6, with a tentative D call TRBD1 (6 bases). Germline V gene data show CDR1 as MDHEN and CDR2 as SYDVKM. CDR3 size: 15 residues. Trimming stripped 4 bases from V and 17 bases from J, with 24 bases between. In DNA form, the CDR3 reads TGTGCCAGCAGTTCTGTCCGGTATGGGGGGCGCGGAGTCCACTTT. It codes for CASSSVRYGGRGVHF.